This T cell receptor (beta chain) was identified during a study of T cells after yellow fever vaccination (dated by TCRdb to the late 2010s). Some background on the complete study: The SMART-Seq v4 Ultra Low Input RNA kit was used to prepare libraries from fractions with low cell numbers. To track T-cell clones before and after primary and booster YFV17D yellow fever vaccination, bulk TCR alpha and beta repertoires were sequenced longitudinally. The cohort comprised two healthy male donors, one aged 18 to 29 and one aged 30 to 40 years. Blood was drawn at multiple timepoints before and after primary and secondary immunization, with bulk PBMC replicates and cell subsets isolated.

What the authors observed across the whole study: After the booster, most of the clones that had expanded following primary vaccination were detected again (around 95% of CD4 and 80% to 90% of CD8), which suggests that memory was broadly maintained. A small fraction of clonotypes appeared in both the CD4 and CD8 compartments, likely as a result of convergent recombination. Computational filtering was needed because FACS-sorted repertoires could contain abundant contaminating clonotypes from the bulk population. Because only a couple of donors were included in the study, the extent to which the findings can be generalized is limited. Compared with the primary T-cell response, the secondary T-cell response was faster but weaker, reaching its peak on day 5 rather than on day 15.

Synthesis of TCR cDNA relied on 5'RACE template switching, a step that introduced a universal primer site along with unique molecular identifiers. cDNA synthesis was primed from both the TCR alpha and TCR beta constant segments. Libraries were amplified in two PCR steps, with sample barcodes and sequencing adapters added in the second step. Sequencing of the libraries was done on either Illumina HiSeq 2500 (2x100 bp) or NovaSeq (2x150 bp). As for the authors' bioinformatics: Demultiplexing of reads and collapsing into UMI consensus sequences were performed with MIGEC, and V(D)J alignment was carried out with MiXCR. Clonotypes responding to the vaccine were identified with edgeR on replicate PBMC samples, with the criteria of FDR below 0.01 and a log2 fold change above 5 up to day 15. Each bulk clonotype was labeled CD4 or CD8 based on which sequenced repertoire, CD4 or CD8, contained the clonotype at higher abundance. A clonotype counted as NS4B-specific if enriched at least 10-fold in dextramer-positive versus dextramer-negative fractions, with CD4-biased clonotypes left out. The public reads were reanalyzed by TCRdb: fastp trimming at Q25, MiXCR alignment, in-frame beta chains only. Identical CDR3 proteins give one entry, which carries the most common genes and DNA. It is TCRdb's table, rather than the study itself, that gives the V and J calls and clone size. The sample has roughly 96,000 distinct CDR3 sequences on record, about 8.8% of them singletons. Together, the top ten hold 16% of the sample.

In the case of this clonotype: No clone much larger than this one lies a single base away; base qualities are absent.

According to the study, the label for this sample's treatment or condition signals: live attenuated yellow fever vaccine strain. A standard Ficoll-Paque protocol was used to isolate PBMCs from peripheral blood. Epitope-specific CD8 T cells were sorted using a dextramer loaded with the yellow fever NS4B epitope peptide, with anti-CD3 and anti-CD8 staining. TriZol was used to extract RNA from bulk PBMCs, CD4 and CD8 fractions, and dextramer-positive and dextramer-negative fractions. From the cysteine up to the phenylalanine, the CDR3 has a length of 15 residues. The entry retains the CDR3 DNA only, 45 bases that are in frame from base 1. V was cut back by 3 bases and J by 1 base, leaving a gap of 12 bases between them.

Recombination connected TRBV12-3 or TRBV12-4 to TRBJ2-5, with TRBD1 tentatively as D gene (5 bases match). Source: CD8+ T cells not binding an NS4B(214-222) dextramer, sorted from PBMCs, taken roughly 15 days after the first yellow fever vaccination. This sample's cell subset or site label indicates: NS4B epitope dextramer-negative CD8 T cells. This TCR derives from a man aged 18 to 29 who received the YFV17D yellow fever vaccine. This receptor has the CDR3 CASSFQGQPQETQYF. The nucleotide sequence reads as follows: TGTGCCAGCAGTTTCCAGGGTCAACCCCAAGAGACCCAGTACTTC.